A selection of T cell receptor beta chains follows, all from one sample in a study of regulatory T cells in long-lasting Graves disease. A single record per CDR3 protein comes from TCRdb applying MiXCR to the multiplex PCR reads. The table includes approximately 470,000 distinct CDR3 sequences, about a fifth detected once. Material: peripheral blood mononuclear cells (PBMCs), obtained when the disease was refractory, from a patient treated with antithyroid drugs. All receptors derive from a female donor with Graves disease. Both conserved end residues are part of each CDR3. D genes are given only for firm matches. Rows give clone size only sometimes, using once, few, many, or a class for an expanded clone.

CASSEGGRGRYTF TGTGCCAGCAGTGAAGGCGGCCGGGGTCGCTACACCTTC TRBV6-1 NA TRBJ1-2 NA
CASSLEFFGEQYF TGCGCCAGCAGCTTGGAATTTTTTGGCGAGCAGTACTTC TRBV5-1 NA TRBJ2-7 many
CASSFRDGIYEQYF TGTGCCAGCAGCTTCCGGGACGGCATCTACGAGCAGTACTTC TRBV11-2 NA TRBJ2-7 many
CASLGHRNTEAFF TGTGCCAGCCTAGGACACAGGAACACTGAAGCTTTCTTT TRBV6-2/TRBV6-3 NA TRBJ1-1 NA
CSASKAGVSNQPQHF TGCAGTGCTAGTAAGGCAGGGGTAAGCAATCAGCCCCAGCATTTT TRBV20-1 NA TRBJ1-5 few
CAGTRFNYGYTF TGTGCCGGTACAAGATTTAACTATGGCTACACCTTC TRBV30 NA TRBJ1-2 NA
CASIQQDPFNNEQFF TGTGCCAGCATACAACAGGACCCGTTTAACAATGAGCAGTTCTTC TRBV2 NA TRBJ2-1 few
CASSPIFSTDTQYF TGCGCCAGCAGTCCGATCTTTAGCACAGATACGCAGTATTTT TRBV5-1 NA TRBJ2-3 NA
CASSSSPGQPYNEQFF TGTGCCAGCAGCTCATCTCCGGGACAGCCCTACAATGAGCAGTTCTTC TRBV7-9 TRBD1 TRBJ2-1 once
CASSFSTGGPYEQYF TGTGCCAGCAGTTTCAGTACGGGAGGGCCATACGAGCAGTACTTC TRBV28 TRBD2 TRBJ2-7 many
CASRKEGGLAGGYEQYF TGTGCCAGCAGAAAAGAGGGGGGACTAGCGGGAGGCTACGAGCAGTACTTC TRBV2 TRBD2 TRBJ2-7 many
CAISGSANTGELFF TGTGCCATCAGCGGGTCCGCGAACACCGGGGAGCTGTTTTTT TRBV11-2 NA TRBJ2-2 once
CASSLHQGGELFF TGTGCCAGCAGCCTACATCAGGGCGGGGAGCTGTTTTTT TRBV3-1 NA TRBJ2-2 few
CASSGQEFSNYGYTF TGTGCCAGCAGTGGACAGGAGTTTTCTAACTATGGCTACACCTTC TRBV6-1 NA TRBJ1-2 many
CASSFDPGRGEETQYF TGTGCCAGCAGCTTTGACCCCGGGAGAGGAGAAGAGACCCAGTACTTC TRBV11-2 NA TRBJ2-5 many
CASSTTSRSSYNEQFF TGTGCCAGCAGTACGACTAGCCGGAGCTCCTACAATGAGCAGTTCTTC TRBV2 TRBD2 TRBJ2-1 NA
CASSSGAQSSEQFF TGCGCCAGCAGCTCCGGGGCCCAATCAAGTGAGCAGTTCTTC TRBV5-1 NA TRBJ2-1 NA
CASSPNVGHANTGELFF TGTGCCAGCAGTCCAAATGTGGGACACGCGAACACCGGGGAGCTGTTTTTT TRBV28 NA TRBJ2-2 few
CASSLLKRTEAFF TGTGCCAGCAGTTTATTAAAGAGGACTGAAGCTTTCTTT TRBV28 NA TRBJ1-1 many
CASIIPPAEAFF TGTGCCAGCATTATCCCACCGGCTGAAGCTTTCTTT TRBV6-1 NA TRBJ1-1 NA
CASSIGRGANEQYF TGTGCCAGTAGTATCGGACGCGGGGCCAACGAGCAGTACTTC TRBV19 NA TRBJ2-7 few
CASARRTGLHGYTF TGTGCCAGTGCGCGGAGGACAGGGCTTCATGGCTACACCTTC TRBV28 TRBD1 TRBJ1-2 NA
CASSVTGNGETQYF TGTGCCAGCAGTGTTACAGGGAACGGGGAGACCCAGTACTTC TRBV6-2/TRBV6-3 NA TRBJ2-5 NA
CASSLSATGVDEQYF TGTGCCAGCAGCTTATCGGCGACAGGAGTGGACGAGCAGTACTTC TRBV7-9 NA TRBJ2-7 many
CASSEMNTEAFF TGTGCCAGCAGTGAGATGAACACTGAAGCTTTCTTT TRBV6-1 NA TRBJ1-1 many
CSASIDRETQYF TGCAGTGCCTCCATTGACCGGGAGACCCAGTACTTC TRBV20-1 NA TRBJ2-5 few
CASSAQGYSEAFF TGCGCCAGCAGCGCACAGGGGTACTCTGAAGCTTTCTTT TRBV5-1 TRBD1 TRBJ1-1 NA
CASSEFWEGLTYEQYF TGTGCCAGCAGTGAATTTTGGGAGGGCCTGACCTACGAGCAGTACTTC TRBV6-1 TRBD2 TRBJ2-7 many
CSASRGRLIF TGCAGTGCTAGCAGGGGCAGGTTAATCTTT TRBV20-1 NA TRBJ1-6 NA
CASSLAPNPEAFF TGTGCCAGCAGCTTAGCGCCTAACCCTGAAGCTTTCTTT TRBV7-9 NA TRBJ1-1 NA
CASSALAGVFEQYF TGTGCCAGCAGTGCACTAGCGGGAGTTTTTGAGCAGTACTTC TRBV25-1 TRBD2 TRBJ2-7 many
CASSYPGPSMNTEAFF TGTGCCAGCAGTTACCCGGGACCGAGCATGAACACTGAAGCTTTCTTT TRBV28 NA TRBJ1-1 many
CSVLAVTGELFF TGCAGCGTTTTGGCCGTCACCGGGGAGCTGTTTTTT TRBV29-1 NA TRBJ2-2 NA
CSVASGRDSPLHF TGCAGCGTTGCTTCAGGTCGGGATTCACCCCTCCACTTT TRBV29-1 NA TRBJ1-6 few
CSGGTEYYGYTF TGCAGCGGGGGGACGGAATACTATGGCTACACCTTC TRBV29-1 NA TRBJ1-2 many